The text below deals with one TCR beta chain. What it binds is not known. The source of the sample is a study of neurological immune-mediated disorders. General study results and limits: The study phylogenetically grouped the repertoires of 18 of 34 multiple sclerosis patients into one related-CDR3 cluster, a possible signature. Subjects shared no identical expanded-clone CDR3 amino acid sequences, suggesting private TCR-beta repertoires in all groups.

The cDNA was generated through 5'RACE incorporating 10-nucleotide random UMIs. TCRdb reprocessed the 5' RACE reads via MiXCR and lists one record per CDR3 protein. In the table there are roughly 65,000 distinct CDR3 sequences, approximately 5.1% of which are singletons. The unsorted libraries were made from 2 million PBMCs kept at -80 C. The sequence was collected from a human donor with multiple sclerosis. The donor label of this sample is uncertain. Sequencing input: PBMCs.

CDR3 protein: CASSQAGEVRGYTF. The CDR3 coding sequence is TGCGCCAGCAGCCAAGCTGGGGAAGTCAGGGGCTACACCTTC. J is TRBJ1-2 and V is TRBV4-3, with unresolved D. Trimming left V 1 base short and J 8 bases short, with 14 bases between. Per the germline V gene, CDR1 is LGHNA and CDR2 is YSLEER. The CDR3 is 14 residues long.